Here is one T cell receptor (beta chain) with its context. No antigen is known for it. This specimen comes from a study of CD8 T cells in Susac syndrome. General study results and limits: The TCR sequencing and HLA analysis in the study involved a relatively small number of individuals, as the study acknowledged.

A quantity of about 0.5 to 1 ug RNA underwent reverse transcription using random hexamers. Coverage of TCR beta CDR3 amplification by immunoSEQ multiplex PCR extended to 54 Vbeta and 13 Jbeta. Via MiXCR, TCRdb re-called the immunoSEQ multiplex PCR reads, giving one row per CDR3 protein. The sample carries about 250,000 distinct CDR3 sequences, roughly 93% recorded once. TEMRA cells were FACS-enriched, with CD8+ and CD4+ T cells isolated negatively. Looked up from germline, CDR1 is SGHRS and CDR2 is YFSETQ. The CDR3 has 14 amino acids. The V end was cut by 0 bases, the J end by 5 bases, with 10 bases between.

The TCR sequence derives from a human donor with multiple sclerosis. The sequenced sample consisted of CD4+ T cells from PBMCs. The chain joins TRBV5-1 to TRBJ2-3; no clear D gene. For the CDR3, the DNA is TGCGCCAGCAGCTTGGGGAAAAGAGGAGATACGCAGTATTTT. Its translation: CASSLGKRGDTQYF. Full variable domain (rest looked up from reference TRBV5-1 and TRBJ2-3): KAGVTQTPRYLIKTRGQQVTLSCSPISGHRSVSWYQQTPGQGLQFLFEYFSETQRNKGNFPGRFSGRQFSNSRSEMNVSTLELGDSALYLCASSLGKRGDTQYFGPGTRLTVL.